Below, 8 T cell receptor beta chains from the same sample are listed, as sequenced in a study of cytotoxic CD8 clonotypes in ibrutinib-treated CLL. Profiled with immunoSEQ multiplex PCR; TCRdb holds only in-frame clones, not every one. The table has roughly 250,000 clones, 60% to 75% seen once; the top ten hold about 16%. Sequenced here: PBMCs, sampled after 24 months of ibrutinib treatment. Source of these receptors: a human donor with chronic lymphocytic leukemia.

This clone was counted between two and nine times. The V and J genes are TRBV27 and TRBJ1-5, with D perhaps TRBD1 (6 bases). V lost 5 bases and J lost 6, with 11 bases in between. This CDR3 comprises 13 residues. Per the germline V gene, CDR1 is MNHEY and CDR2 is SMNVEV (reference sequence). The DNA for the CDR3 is TGTGCCAGCAGTAGGGGGGTAGGTCAGCCCCAGCATTTT. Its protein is CASSRGVGQPQHF.

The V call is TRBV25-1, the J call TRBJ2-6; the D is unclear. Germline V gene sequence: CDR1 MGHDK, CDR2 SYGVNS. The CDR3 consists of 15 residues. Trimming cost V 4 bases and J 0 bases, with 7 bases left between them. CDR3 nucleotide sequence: TGTGCCAGCAGTGCCACCTTCTCTGGGGCCAACGTCCTGACTTTC. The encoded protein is CASSATFSGANVLTF.

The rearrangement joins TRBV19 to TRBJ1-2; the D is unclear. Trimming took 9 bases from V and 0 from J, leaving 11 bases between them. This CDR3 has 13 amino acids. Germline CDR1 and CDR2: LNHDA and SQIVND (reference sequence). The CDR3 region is CASAAAPNYGYTF. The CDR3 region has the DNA TGTGCCAGCGCTGCAGCCCCTAACTATGGCTACACCTTC.

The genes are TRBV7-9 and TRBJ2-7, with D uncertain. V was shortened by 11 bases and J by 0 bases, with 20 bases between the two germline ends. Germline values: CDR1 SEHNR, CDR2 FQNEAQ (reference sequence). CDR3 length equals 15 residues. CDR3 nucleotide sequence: TGTGCCGTTGATTGGGTAGGGTCTCGCTCCTACGAGCAGTACTTC. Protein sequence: CAVDWVGSRSYEQYF.

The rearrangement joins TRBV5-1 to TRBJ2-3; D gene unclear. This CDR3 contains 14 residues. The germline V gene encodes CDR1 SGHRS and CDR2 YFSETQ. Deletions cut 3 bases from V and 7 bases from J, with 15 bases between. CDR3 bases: TGCGCCAGCAGCTCCGATACGGAAGGGAATACGCAGTATTTT. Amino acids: CASSSDTEGNTQYF.

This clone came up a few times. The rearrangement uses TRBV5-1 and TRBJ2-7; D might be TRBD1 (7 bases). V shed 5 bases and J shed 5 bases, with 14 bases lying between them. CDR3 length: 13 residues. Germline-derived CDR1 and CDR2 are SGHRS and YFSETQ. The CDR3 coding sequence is TGCGCCAGCAGGCCAGGGGGGAGTCACGAGCAGTACTTC. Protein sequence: CASRPGGSHEQYF.

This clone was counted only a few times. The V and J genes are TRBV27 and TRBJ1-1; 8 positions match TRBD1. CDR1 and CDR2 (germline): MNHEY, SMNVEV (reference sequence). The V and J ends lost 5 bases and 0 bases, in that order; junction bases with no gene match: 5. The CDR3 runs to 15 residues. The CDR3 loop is CASSTRTGMNTEAFF. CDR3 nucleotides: TGTGCCAGCAGTACCCGGACAGGGATGAACACTGAAGCTTTCTTT.

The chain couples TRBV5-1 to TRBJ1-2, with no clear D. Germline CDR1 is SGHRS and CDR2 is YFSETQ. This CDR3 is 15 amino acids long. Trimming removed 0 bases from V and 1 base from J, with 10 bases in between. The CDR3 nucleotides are TGCGCCAGCAGCTTGGTTACGTCAGGTAACTATGGCTACACCTTC. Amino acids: CASSLVTSGNYGYTF.